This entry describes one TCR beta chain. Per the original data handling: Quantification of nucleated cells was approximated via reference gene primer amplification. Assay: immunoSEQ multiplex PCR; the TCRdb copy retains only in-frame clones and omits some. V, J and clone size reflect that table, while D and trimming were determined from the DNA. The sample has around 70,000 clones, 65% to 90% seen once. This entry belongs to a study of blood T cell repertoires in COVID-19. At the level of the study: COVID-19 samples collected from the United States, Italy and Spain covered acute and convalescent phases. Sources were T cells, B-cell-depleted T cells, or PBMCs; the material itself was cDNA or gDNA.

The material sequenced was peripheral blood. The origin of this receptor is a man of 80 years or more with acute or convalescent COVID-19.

This CDR3 is CATSDFTRESSYNEQFF. DNA of the CDR3: TGTGCCACCAGTGATTTTACCCGGGAGAGCTCCTACAATGAGCAGTTCTTC. The chain has TRBV24-1 and TRBJ2-1, with D tentatively TRBD2 (6 bases). CDR3 length: 17 residues. The V end was cut by 1 base, the J end by 0 bases, with 12 bases between. From germline, CDR1 is KGHDR and CDR2 SFDVKD.